One T cell receptor beta chain is described in this entry. No antigen is known for it. The PCR used 60 Vbeta and 13 Jbeta primers. Authors' processing steps: Unique TCR beta chains totaled some 80 million in a later count, with around 10 million of them shared. Method: immunoSEQ multiplex PCR; TCRdb's copy keeps in-frame clones and lacks some. Clonal size and the V and J genes are those of that table, whereas D and trimming came from the DNA. The table includes about 150,000 clones, approximately 74% detected once. The data derive from a study of cytomegalovirus exposure and HLA in healthy donors. Whole-study findings and limits: In a later analysis, an Asian-associated ancestry cluster reportedly showed fewer N-insertions than the approximately 670-donor mean. TCR beta sequences reportedly predicted most subjects' HLA-A and HLA-B alleles accurately.

The CDR3 covers 13 residues. Trimming shortened V by 1 base and J by 4 bases, and 7 bases separated the two germline ends. The germline V gene encodes CDR1 MGHRA and CDR2 YSYEKL. This receptor was identified in a man aged 25-45 years in good health and CMV-seronegative. The source material was PBMCs. This chain uses TRBV4-1 with TRBJ1-2; no firm D call. The CDR3 is CASSQGPAYGYTF. CDR3 DNA: TGCGCCAGCAGCCAAGGGCCCGCCTATGGCTACACCTTC.